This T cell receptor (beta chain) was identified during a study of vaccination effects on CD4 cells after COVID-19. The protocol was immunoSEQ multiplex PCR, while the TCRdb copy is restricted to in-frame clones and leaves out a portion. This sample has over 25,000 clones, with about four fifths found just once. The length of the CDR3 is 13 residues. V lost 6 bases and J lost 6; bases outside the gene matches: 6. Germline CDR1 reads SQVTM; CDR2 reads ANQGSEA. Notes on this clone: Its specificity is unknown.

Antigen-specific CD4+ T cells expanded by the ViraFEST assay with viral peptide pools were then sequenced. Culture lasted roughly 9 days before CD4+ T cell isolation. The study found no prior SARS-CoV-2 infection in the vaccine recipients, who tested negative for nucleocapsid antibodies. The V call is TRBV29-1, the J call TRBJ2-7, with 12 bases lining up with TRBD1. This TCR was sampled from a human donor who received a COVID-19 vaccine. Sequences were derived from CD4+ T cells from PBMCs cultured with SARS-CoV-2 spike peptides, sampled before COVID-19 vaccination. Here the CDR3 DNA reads TGCAGCGTGGAGGGACAGGGGGCTGGCGAGCAGTACTTC. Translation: CSVEGQGAGEQYF.